This TCR beta chain comes out of a study of blood T cell repertoires in COVID-19. The germline V gene encodes CDR1 LNHNV and CDR2 YYDKDF (reference sequence). CDR3 length: 15 amino acids. V gave up 1 base and J gave up 4 bases, with 10 bases separating them. Measured with immunoSEQ multiplex PCR; TCRdb has only the in-frame clones, and not every one. The sample contains around 70,000 clones, 90% of which appear only once. Sequencing used peripheral blood. The chain employs TRBV15 and TRBJ2-2; D perhaps matches TRBD1 (5 bases). The TCR comes from a man aged 50-59 years with acute or convalescent COVID-19. CDR3 coding DNA: TGTGCCACCAGCAGAGGGCAGGGATTCACCGGGGAGCTGTTTTTT. Amino acid sequence: CATSRGQGFTGELFF.